Listed below are T cell receptor beta chains from one sample, sequenced in a study of T cell responses to AZD1222 COVID-19 vaccine. This table comes from immunoSEQ multiplex PCR, and its TCRdb copy is limited to in-frame clones, with some not included. The table has around 70,000 clones, about 85% seen once. Sequencing used peripheral blood, obtained on day 0 of AZD1222 vaccination. All receptors derive from an adult in good health. Each CDR3 is given with its conserved first and last residue. Fields, in order: V gene, J gene, D gene, clone size, CDR3 protein, CDR3 DNA. D genes are given only for firm matches. Some rows mark clone size as missing; the rest say once, few, many or name a class of expanded clone.

>TRBV5-1|TRBJ2-1|NA|NA
CASSFSYNEQFF
TGCGCCAGCAGCTTCTCCTACAATGAGCAGTTCTTC
>TRBV2|TRBJ2-3|NA|NA
CASSEVPGASTDTQYF
TGTGCCAGCAGTGAAGTACCGGGGGCTAGCACAGATACGCAGTATTTT
>TRBV5-5|TRBJ1-1|NA|NA
CASSPGGGDEAFF
TGTGCCAGCAGCCCGGGGGGAGGGGATGAAGCTTTCTTT
>TRBV5-1|TRBJ2-1|NA|NA
CASSSATGTALTVQFF
TGCGCCAGCAGCTCTGCAACCGGGACCGCTCTAACGGTGCAGTTCTTC
>TRBV5-6|TRBJ1-4|NA|NA
CASSPPGREKLFF
TGTGCCAGCAGCCCCCCTGGGCGGGAAAAACTGTTTTTT
>TRBV6-5|TRBJ1-1|NA|NA
CASRGQENTEAFF
TGTGCCAGCAGGGGACAAGAGAACACTGAAGCTTTCTTT
>TRBV4-2|TRBJ2-1|TRBD2|NA
CASSRREASYNEQFF
TGTGCCAGCAGCCGACGGGAGGCCTCCTACAATGAGCAGTTCTTC
>TRBV2|TRBJ2-1|TRBD2|NA
CASQGEVAGEQFF
TGTGCCAGCCAGGGAGAAGTAGCGGGTGAGCAGTTCTTC
>TRBV5-5|TRBJ1-2|NA|NA
CASSLAPGRDYGYTF
TGTGCCAGCAGCTTGGCCCCGGGACGGGACTATGGCTACACCTTC
>TRBV10-2|TRBJ1-2|NA|NA
CASNERINYGYTF
TGCGCCAGCAATGAGAGGATTAACTATGGCTACACCTTC
>TRBV12-1|TRBJ2-7|NA|NA
CASRFSPPYEQYF
TGTGCCAGCAGATTTAGCCCCCCCTACGAGCAGTACTTC
>TRBV13|TRBJ2-3|NA|NA
CASNPQSTDTQYF
TGTGCCAGCAACCCGCAGAGCACAGATACGCAGTATTTT
>TRBV21-1|TRBJ2-7|NA|NA
CASSKVPRYSYEQYF
TGTGCCAGCAGCAAAGTCCCCAGGTACTCCTACGAGCAGTACTTC
>TRBV5-4|TRBJ2-5|NA|NA
CASSRVTDQETQYF
TGTGCCAGCAGCCGGGTGACAGATCAAGAGACCCAGTACTTC
>TRBV27|TRBJ1-4|NA|NA
CASSRGYPNEKLFF
TGTGCCAGCAGTAGGGGTTATCCTAATGAAAAACTGTTTTTT
>TRBV6-5|TRBJ1-2|TRBD1|NA
CASRQGASTASYTF
TGTGCCAGCAGGCAGGGGGCGAGTACCGCTAGCTACACCTTC
>TRBV3-1/TRBV3-2|TRBJ2-2|NA|NA
CASKPGLALFSGELFF
TGTGCCAGCAAACCGGGACTCGCCCTTTTTAGCGGGGAGCTGTTTTTT
>TRBV19|TRBJ2-7|NA|NA
CASSKGGQREEQYF
TGTGCCAGTAGTAAAGGGGGACAAAGGGAAGAGCAGTACTTC
>TRBV7-9|TRBJ2-1|NA|NA
CASSPMPGGWGSEQFF
TGTGCCAGCAGCCCCATGCCGGGGGGCTGGGGGAGTGAGCAGTTCTTC
>TRBV5-1|TRBJ1-2|NA|once
CASSLGGYGYTF
TGCGCCAGCAGCTTGGGGGGCTATGGCTACACCTTC
>TRBV27|TRBJ1-6|NA|NA
CALLWVSPPQNSPLHF
TGTGCCCTATTGTGGGTTAGCCCTCCTCAAAATTCACCCCTCCACTTT